Listed here are 10 T cell receptor beta chains from one sample, sequenced in a study of metastatic and nonmetastatic thyroid tumors. The entire patient cohort was treatment-naive prior to thyroid surgery. Through MiXCR, TCRdb re-clonotyped the PCR reads. This table has tens of thousands of clones, around 30% appearing once. The sequencing input was blood. These receptor sequences come from a female donor with papillary thyroid cancer or a benign thyroid nodule (not recorded which). Some clones in this sample may be carry-over from other donors' samples.

This clone has a count of ten or more. The V and J genes are TRBV12-3 or TRBV12-4 and TRBJ1-1, with D maybe TRBD1 (6 bases). Between the trimmed V and J ends, which lost 1 base and 0 bases, there was a span of 6 bases. CDR3 length: 14 residues. Written as DNA, the CDR3 is TGTGCCAGCAGTTTAGGGACAGTGAACACTGAAGCTTTCTTT. Amino acids: CASSLGTVNTEAFF.

This clone was seen only a few times. The rearrangement joins TRBV6-1 to TRBJ2-7, with 8 nucleotides matching TRBD2. Trimming took 6 bases from V and 7 from J; bases not matched to a gene: 17. The CDR3 is made up of 16 amino acids. Germline V gene data show CDR1 as MNHNS and CDR2 as SASEGT. The CDR3 DNA sequence: TGTGCCAGCAGCCAAGGGGTCCGGGAGGGTTTGGAGGAGCAGTACTTC. This translates into CASSQGVREGLEEQYF.

This clone was counted at least ten times. The V call is TRBV5-4, the J call TRBJ2-1, with 12 bases fitting TRBD2. Germline V gives CDR1 SGHNT, CDR2 YYREEE (reference sequence). The CDR3 has 15 residues. Trimming took 0 bases from V and 7 from J; bases not matched to a gene: 2. This CDR3 reads CASSLELAGGNEQFF. For the CDR3, the DNA is TGTGCCAGCAGCTTGGAGCTAGCGGGAGGGAATGAGCAGTTCTTC.

This clone has ten or more counts. The chain links TRBV10-3 to TRBJ2-5, with 9 positions matching TRBD2. J gave up 13 bases and V 7 bases, and 16 bases lay outside the gene matches. The CDR3 has 14 amino acids. Germline values: CDR1 ENHRY, CDR2 SYGVKD. Written as DNA, the CDR3 is TGTGCCATCACCGTAGGAAGTAGCGGGGGTCCTATGTACTTC. This codes for CAITVGSSGGPMYF.

This clone showed up many times. V and J are TRBV30 and TRBJ2-1, with TRBD2 as a possible D gene (6 bases). The CDR3 sequence is 15 residues long. Trimming shortened V by 0 bases and J by 5 bases, and 14 bases separated the two germline ends. Germline V gene lookup returns CDR1 GTSNPN and CDR2 SVGIG (reference sequence). Here the CDR3 DNA reads TGTGCCTGGAGTGTACCCGGGAGCAGCAACAATGAGCAGTTCTTC. Protein: CAWSVPGSSNNEQFF.

This clone has at least ten counts. This chain uses TRBV15 with TRBJ1-4; no clear D gene. Germline V lookup: CDR1 LNHNV, CDR2 YYDKDF (reference sequence). The CDR3 covers 13 residues. Trimming took off 8 bases at V and 5 bases at J, with 12 bases between the two ends. The CDR3 sequence: CATSGNLNEKLFF. The CDR3 DNA follows: TGTGCCACCTCGGGGAACCTAAATGAAAAACTGTTTTTT. The whole variable domain, filled in from reference TRBV15 and TRBJ1-4, reads DAMVIQNPRYQVTQFGKPVTLSCSQTLNHNVMYWYQQKSSQAPKLLFHYYDKDFNNEADTPDNFQSRRPNTSFCFLDIRSPGLGDTAMYLCATSGNLNEKLFFGSGTQLSVL.

Comments on this clone: This is likely a read error, given that the CDR3 carries no conserved phenylalanine or tryptophan at its end. This chain connects TRBV6-1 to TRBJ2-7, with D perhaps matching TRBD2 (5 bases). V was pared by 4 bases and J by 5 bases, with 12 bases between. This CDR3 contains 13 residues. CDR1 and CDR2 from the germline V gene are MNHNS and SASEGT. The CDR3 bases are TGTGCCAGCAGTGTGAGGGAGCGCGACGAGCAGTACTTG. Protein: CASSVRERDEQYL.

The rearrangement links TRBV27 to TRBJ2-1, with 10 bases identical to TRBD2. The CDR3 covers 14 residues. The germline V gene has CDR1 MNHEY and CDR2 SMNVEV (reference sequence). With V trimmed by 5 bases and J by 7 bases, 5 bases remained unmatched. The CDR3 coding sequence is TGTGCCAGCAGTAAAGCGGGGGGGCCGAATGAGCAGTTCTTC. Its protein is CASSKAGGPNEQFF.

This clone was detected ten times or more. The gene calls are TRBV19 and TRBJ2-3, with TRBD1 matching over 10 bases. With 7 bases clipped from V and 5 bases from J, the junction kept 6 bases outside the gene matches. Germline-derived CDR1 and CDR2 are LNHDA and SQIVND (reference sequence). This CDR3 spans 14 amino acids. The CDR3 DNA reads TGTGCCAGTACCCGGACAGGGGGATTAGATACGCAGTATTTT. It yields the protein CASTRTGGLDTQYF.

This clone was counted between two and nine times. The chain joins TRBV10-1 to TRBJ2-1; TRBD2 aligns across 11 bases. The CDR3 has 16 residues. Germline trimming cut 10 bases from V and 3 bases from J; bases unmatched to any gene: 11. Germline CDR1 WNHNN, CDR2 SYGVQD (reference sequence). The CDR3 DNA reads as TGCGCCACCATACTCCTGACTAGCGGGAACTACAATGAGCAGTTCTTC. Its protein product is CATILLTSGNYNEQFF.